This is a list of T cell receptor beta chains from one sample in a study of neoadjuvant anti-PD-1 for oral cavity cancer. The protocol was immunoSEQ multiplex PCR, while the TCRdb copy is restricted to in-frame clones and leaves out a portion. The sample carries about 79,000 clones, 65% to 85% recorded once. The starting material was PBMCs, obtained before nivolumab (anti-PD-1) treatment. The receptor set was obtained from a person aged 35-79 years with oral cavity squamous cell carcinoma. CDR3s include the opening cysteine and the closing phenylalanine or tryptophan. Each record gives: D gene, J gene, V gene, clone size, CDR3 DNA, CDR3 protein. The D gene is left open where the match is weak. Size tells how often a clone was seen (once, few, many) or the class of an expanded clone, and some rows leave it out.

D gene: -
J gene: TRBJ1-6
V gene: TRBV5-1
clone size: once
CDR3 DNA: TGCGCCAGCAGCCAACAGGGTTCTAATTCACCCCTCCACTTT
CDR3 protein: CASSQQGSNSPLHF

D gene: -
J gene: TRBJ1-4
V gene: TRBV15
clone size: -
CDR3 DNA: TGTGCCACCACCACCGGGCCATATGAAAAACTGTTTTTT
CDR3 protein: CATTTGPYEKLFF

D gene: -
J gene: TRBJ1-3
V gene: TRBV18
clone size: -
CDR3 DNA: TGTGCCAGCTCACCGGGGGGACGAGTTGGTATCGGAAACACCATATATTTT
CDR3 protein: CASSPGGRVGIGNTIYF

D gene: -
J gene: TRBJ2-4
V gene: TRBV30
clone size: once
CDR3 DNA: TGTGCCTGGAGTTCGGACTCCGACATTCAGTACTTC
CDR3 protein: CAWSSDSDIQYF

D gene: -
J gene: TRBJ1-1
V gene: TRBV5-6
clone size: -
CDR3 DNA: TGTGCCAGCAGCTTGTTGCCGAACACTGAAGCTTTCTTT
CDR3 protein: CASSLLPNTEAFF

D gene: -
J gene: TRBJ2-2
V gene: TRBV11-3
clone size: -
CDR3 DNA: TGTGCCAGCAGCTTAGTAGCGTACACCGGGGAGCTGTTTTTT
CDR3 protein: CASSLVAYTGELFF

D gene: TRBD2
J gene: TRBJ2-7
V gene: TRBV5-1
clone size: -
CDR3 DNA: TGCGCCAGCAGCTTCACTAGCGGCTCCTACGAGCAGTACTTC
CDR3 protein: CASSFTSGSYEQYF

D gene: TRBD1
J gene: TRBJ1-4
V gene: TRBV4-1
clone size: few
CDR3 DNA: TGCGCCAGCAGCCAACCTGACAGGGGGACTAATGAAAAACTGTTTTTT
CDR3 protein: CASSQPDRGTNEKLFF

D gene: -
J gene: TRBJ1-5
V gene: TRBV7-9
clone size: -
CDR3 DNA: TGTGCCAGCACCAATGGCGGGTTCGATCAGCCCCAGCATTTT
CDR3 protein: CASTNGGFDQPQHF

D gene: -
J gene: TRBJ1-5
V gene: TRBV6-1
clone size: -
CDR3 DNA: TGTGCCAGCAGTGAAAGGCAGTTATACTATAGCAATCAGCCCCAGCATTTT
CDR3 protein: CASSERQLYYSNQPQHF

D gene: TRBD1
J gene: TRBJ1-1
V gene: TRBV6-5
clone size: -
CDR3 DNA: TGTGCCAGCAGGCCCCGTTGGACAGGGGGATCAGCTTTCTTT
CDR3 protein: CASRPRWTGGSAFF

D gene: -
J gene: TRBJ2-2
V gene: TRBV19
clone size: -
CDR3 DNA: TGTGCCAGTAGTTCCGGGCAGGGGAACACCGGGGAGCTGTTTTTT
CDR3 protein: CASSSGQGNTGELFF

D gene: -
J gene: TRBJ1-5
V gene: TRBV29-1
clone size: -
CDR3 DNA: TGCAGCGTTGTCCCGGGGCCGGGCAATCAGCCCCAGCATTTT
CDR3 protein: CSVVPGPGNQPQHF

D gene: TRBD1
J gene: TRBJ1-5
V gene: TRBV4-2
clone size: once
CDR3 DNA: TGTGCCAGCAGCCCCGGACAGGGAAGCAATCAGCCCCAGCATTTT
CDR3 protein: CASSPGQGSNQPQHF

D gene: -
J gene: TRBJ2-2
V gene: TRBV7-3
clone size: -
CDR3 DNA: TGTGCCAGCAGCCTACGTGGGGGCCAAACGACCGGGGAGCTGTTTTTT
CDR3 protein: CASSLRGGQTTGELFF

D gene: -
J gene: TRBJ1-1
V gene: TRBV5-1
clone size: -
CDR3 DNA: TGCGCCAGCAGCTCCGGACTGGGAATGAACACTGAAGCTTTCTTT
CDR3 protein: CASSSGLGMNTEAFF

D gene: TRBD1
J gene: TRBJ1-2
V gene: TRBV7-9
clone size: -
CDR3 DNA: TGTGCCAGCAGCCTGCTCATGATACAGGGGCGTAGTGGCTACACCTTC
CDR3 protein: CASSLLMIQGRSGYTF

D gene: -
J gene: TRBJ2-1
V gene: TRBV5-1
clone size: -
CDR3 DNA: TGCGCCAGCAGCTTGGACGGAAACTCCTACAATGAGCAGTTCTTC
CDR3 protein: CASSLDGNSYNEQFF

D gene: TRBD2
J gene: TRBJ2-1
V gene: TRBV27
clone size: -
CDR3 DNA: TGTGCCAGCAGTCCAATAGCGGGGGGGGTGGGTGAGCAGTTCTTC
CDR3 protein: CASSPIAGGVGEQFF

D gene: -
J gene: TRBJ1-5
V gene: TRBV28
clone size: -
CDR3 DNA: TGTGCCAGCAGTTTAGGGGGCAGCAATCAGCCCCAGCATTTT
CDR3 protein: CASSLGGSNQPQHF